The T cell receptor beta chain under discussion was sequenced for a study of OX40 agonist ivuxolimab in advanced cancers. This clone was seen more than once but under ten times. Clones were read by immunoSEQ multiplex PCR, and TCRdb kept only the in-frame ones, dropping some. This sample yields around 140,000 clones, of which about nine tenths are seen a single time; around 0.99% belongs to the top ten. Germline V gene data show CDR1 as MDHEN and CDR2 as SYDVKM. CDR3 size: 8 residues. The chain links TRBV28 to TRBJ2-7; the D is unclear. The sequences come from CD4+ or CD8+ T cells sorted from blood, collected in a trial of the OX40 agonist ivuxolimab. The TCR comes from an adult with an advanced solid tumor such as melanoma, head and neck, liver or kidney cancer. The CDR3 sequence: CVVDEQYF. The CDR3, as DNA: TGTGTAGTGGACGAGCAGTACTTC.